This TCR beta chain stems from a study of PD-1 blockade in classical Hodgkin lymphoma. Broader study findings: Healthy donors reportedly exceeded newly diagnosed patients in baseline TCR diversity. Complete responders' diversity at baseline resembled that of newly diagnosed patients. By C4D1, CD4+ diversity increased significantly, especially in complete responders.

All the patients suffered relapse after autologous stem cell transplantation, and brentuximab vedotin exposure differed. The repertoire was sequenced with immunoSEQ multiplex PCR; TCRdb's copy has only in-frame clones and lacks some. The sample lists about 150,000 clones, 78% seen once, with roughly 9.2% in the top ten. Germline CDR1 SNHLY, CDR2 FYNNEI. This CDR3 contains 15 residues. Trimming left V 1 base short and J 1 base short, with 11 bases between. This clone appeared once. Its matching antigen is unknown. This clonotype originated in a human donor with classical Hodgkin lymphoma. The sample in question was peripheral blood mononuclear cells (PBMCs), obtained before the second cycle of nivolumab. V gene TRBV2 combines with J gene TRBJ2-7; weak D call: TRBD1 (5 bases). The chain's CDR3 is CASSEEGLGSYEQYF. Here the CDR3 DNA reads TGTGCCAGCAGTGAAGAGGGGTTAGGGTCCTACGAGCAGTACTTC. The complete variable domain, with remaining parts taken from reference TRBV2 and TRBJ2-7, reads EPEVTQTPSHQVTQMGQEVILRCVPISNHLYFYWYRQILGQKVEFLVSFYNNEISEKSEIFDDQFSVERPDGSNFTLKIRSTKLEDSAMYFCASSEEGLGSYEQYFGPGTRLTVT.